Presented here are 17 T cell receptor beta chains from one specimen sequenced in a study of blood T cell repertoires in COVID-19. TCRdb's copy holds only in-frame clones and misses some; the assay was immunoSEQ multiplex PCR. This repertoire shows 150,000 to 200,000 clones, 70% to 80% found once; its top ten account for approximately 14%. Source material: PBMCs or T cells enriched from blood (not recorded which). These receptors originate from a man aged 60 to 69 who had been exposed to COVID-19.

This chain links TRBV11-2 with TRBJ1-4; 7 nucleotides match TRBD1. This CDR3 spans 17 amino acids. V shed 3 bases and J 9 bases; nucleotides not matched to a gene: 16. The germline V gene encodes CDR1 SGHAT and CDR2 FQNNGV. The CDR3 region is CASSLTGHEWSGKKLFF. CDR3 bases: TGTGCCAGCAGCTTGACAGGGCATGAGTGGAGTGGAAAAAAACTGTTTTTT.

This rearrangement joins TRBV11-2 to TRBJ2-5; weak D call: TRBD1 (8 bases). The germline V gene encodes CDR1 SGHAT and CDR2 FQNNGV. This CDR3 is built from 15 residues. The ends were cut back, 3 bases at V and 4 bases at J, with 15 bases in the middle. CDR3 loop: CASSFDRGGRETQYF. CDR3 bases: TGTGCCAGCAGCTTTGACAGGGGAGGGCGAGAGACCCAGTACTTC.

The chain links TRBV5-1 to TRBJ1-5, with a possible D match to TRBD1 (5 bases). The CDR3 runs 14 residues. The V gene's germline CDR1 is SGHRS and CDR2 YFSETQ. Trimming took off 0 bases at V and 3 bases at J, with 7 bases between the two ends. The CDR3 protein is CASSLGQINQPQHF. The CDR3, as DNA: TGCGCCAGCAGCTTGGGACAGATCAATCAGCCCCAGCATTTT.

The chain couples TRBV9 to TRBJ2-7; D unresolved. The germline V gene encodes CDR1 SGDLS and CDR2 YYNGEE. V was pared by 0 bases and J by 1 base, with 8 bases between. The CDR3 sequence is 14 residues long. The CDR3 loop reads CASSVVASSYEQYF. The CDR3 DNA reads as TGTGCCAGCAGCGTAGTGGCCTCTTCCTACGAGCAGTACTTC.

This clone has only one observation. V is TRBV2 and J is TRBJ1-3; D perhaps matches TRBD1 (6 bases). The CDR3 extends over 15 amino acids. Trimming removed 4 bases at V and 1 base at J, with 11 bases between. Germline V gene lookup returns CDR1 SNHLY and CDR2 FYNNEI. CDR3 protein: CASSALQGSGNTIYF. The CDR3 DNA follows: TGTGCCAGCAGTGCACTACAGGGATCTGGAAACACCATATATTTT.

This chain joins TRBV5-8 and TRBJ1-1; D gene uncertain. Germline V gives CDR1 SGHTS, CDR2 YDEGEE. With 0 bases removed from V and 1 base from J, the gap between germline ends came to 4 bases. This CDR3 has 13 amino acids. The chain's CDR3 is CASSLDKNTEAFF. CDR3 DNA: TGTGCCAGCAGCTTGGACAAGAACACTGAAGCTTTCTTT. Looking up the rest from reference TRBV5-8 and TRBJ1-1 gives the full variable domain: EAGVTQSPTHLIKTRGQQATLRCSPISGHTSVYWYQQALGLGLQFLLWYDEGEERNRGNFPPRFSGRQFPNYSSELNVNALELEDSALYLCASSLDKNTEAFFGQGTRLTVV.

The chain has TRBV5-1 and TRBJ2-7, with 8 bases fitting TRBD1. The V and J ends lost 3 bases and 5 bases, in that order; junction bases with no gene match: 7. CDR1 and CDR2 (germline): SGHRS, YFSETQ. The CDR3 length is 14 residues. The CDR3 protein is CASSSSGQGDEQYF. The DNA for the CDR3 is TGCGCCAGCAGCTCCAGCGGACAGGGCGACGAGCAGTACTTC. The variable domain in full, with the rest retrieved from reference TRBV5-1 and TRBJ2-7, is KAGVTQTPRYLIKTRGQQVTLSCSPISGHRSVSWYQQTPGQGLQFLFEYFSETQRNKGNFPGRFSGRQFSNSRSEMNVSTLELGDSALYLCASSSSGQGDEQYFGPGTRLTVT.

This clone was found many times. CDR3 residues: CASSRRTSGFSYNEQFF. The DNA for the CDR3 is TGTGCCAGCAGCCGACGGACTAGCGGGTTCTCCTACAATGAGCAGTTCTTC. This chain uses TRBV6-6 with TRBJ2-1; 11 nucleotides align to TRBD2. With V trimmed by 6 bases and J by 0 bases, 7 bases remained unmatched. The CDR3 has 17 residues. Germline V gene data show CDR1 as MNHNY and CDR2 as SVGAGI (reference sequence).

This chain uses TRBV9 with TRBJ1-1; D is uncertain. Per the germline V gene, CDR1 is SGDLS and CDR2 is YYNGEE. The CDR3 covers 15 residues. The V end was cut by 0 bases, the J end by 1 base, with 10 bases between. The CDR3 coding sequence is TGTGCCAGCAGCGTAGGGGCTTTTGGGAACACTGAAGCTTTCTTT. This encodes CASSVGAFGNTEAFF.

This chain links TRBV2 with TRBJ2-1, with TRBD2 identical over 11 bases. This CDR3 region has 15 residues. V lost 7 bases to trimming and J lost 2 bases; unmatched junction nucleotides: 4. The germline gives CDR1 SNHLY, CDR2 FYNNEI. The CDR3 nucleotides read TGTGCCAGCAAGACACTAGCGGGGGCCTACAATGAGCAGTTCTTC. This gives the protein CASKTLAGAYNEQFF.

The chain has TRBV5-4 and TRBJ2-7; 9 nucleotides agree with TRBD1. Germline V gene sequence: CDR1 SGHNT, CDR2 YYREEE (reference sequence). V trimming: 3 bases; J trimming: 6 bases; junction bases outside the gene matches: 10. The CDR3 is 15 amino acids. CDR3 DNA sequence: TGTGCCAGCAGCTCCCCAAACCCGACAGGGGGCGAGCAGTACTTC. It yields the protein CASSSPNPTGGEQYF.

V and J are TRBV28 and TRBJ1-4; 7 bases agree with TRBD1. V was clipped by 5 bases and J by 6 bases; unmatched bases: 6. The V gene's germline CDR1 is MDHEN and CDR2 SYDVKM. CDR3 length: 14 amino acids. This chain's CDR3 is CASSPGQWDEKLFF. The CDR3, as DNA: TGTGCCAGCAGTCCGGGACAGTGGGATGAAAAACTGTTTTTT.

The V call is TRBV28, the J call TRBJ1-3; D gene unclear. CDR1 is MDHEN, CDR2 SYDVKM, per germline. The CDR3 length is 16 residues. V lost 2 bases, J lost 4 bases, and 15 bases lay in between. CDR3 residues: CASSLNEVLRGNTIYF. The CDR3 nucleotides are TGTGCCAGCAGTTTAAATGAGGTGTTGAGAGGAAACACCATATATTTT. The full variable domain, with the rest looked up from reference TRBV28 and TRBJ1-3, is DVKVTQSSRYLVKRTGEKVFLECVQDMDHENMFWYRQDPGLGLRLIYFSYDVKMKEKGDIPEGYSVSREKKERFSLILESASTNQTSMYLCASSLNEVLRGNTIYFGEGSWLTVV.

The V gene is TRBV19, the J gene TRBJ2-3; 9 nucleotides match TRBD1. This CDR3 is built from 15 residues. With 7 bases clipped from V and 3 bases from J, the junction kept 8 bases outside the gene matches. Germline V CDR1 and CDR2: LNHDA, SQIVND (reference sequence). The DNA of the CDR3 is TGTGCCAGTACCATCACCGGGACAGGGACAGATACGCAGTATTTT. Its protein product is CASTITGTGTDTQYF.

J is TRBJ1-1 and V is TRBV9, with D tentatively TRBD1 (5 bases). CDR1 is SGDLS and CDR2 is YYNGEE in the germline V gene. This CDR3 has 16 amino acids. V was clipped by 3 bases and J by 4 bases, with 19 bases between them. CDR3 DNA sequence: TGTGCCAGCAGCGGAACGAATGACGGGGGAGGCACTGAAGCTTTCTTT. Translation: CASSGTNDGGGTEAFF.

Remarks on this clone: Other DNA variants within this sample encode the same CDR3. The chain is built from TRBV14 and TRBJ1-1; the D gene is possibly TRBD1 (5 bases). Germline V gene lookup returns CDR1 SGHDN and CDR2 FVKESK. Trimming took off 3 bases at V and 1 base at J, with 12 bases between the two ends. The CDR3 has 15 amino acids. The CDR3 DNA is TGTGCCAGCAGCCAGAGAACAGGACGGAACACTGAAGCTTTCTTT. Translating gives CASSQRTGRNTEAFF.

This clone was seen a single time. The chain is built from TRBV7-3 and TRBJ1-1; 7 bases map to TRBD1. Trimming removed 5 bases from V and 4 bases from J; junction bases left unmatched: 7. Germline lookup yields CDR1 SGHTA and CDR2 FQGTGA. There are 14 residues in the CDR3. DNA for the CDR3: TGTGCCAGCAGCCAACAGGGGTTGAGCACTGAAGCTTTCTTT. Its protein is CASSQQGLSTEAFF.